This T cell receptor (beta chain) was documented in a study of cytomegalovirus exposure and HLA in healthy donors. Primers: 60 Vbeta forward and 13 Jbeta reverse. Generated by immunoSEQ multiplex PCR, the TCRdb table keeps only in-frame clones and is missing some. In the table there are some 200,000 clones, less than 85% of which are singletons. The germline gives CDR1 LGHNA, CDR2 YSLEER. The CDR3 has 17 residues. The V gene lost 1 base and the J gene lost 0 bases, with 14 bases spanning the gap. Input material: PBMCs. This clonotype was sampled from a girl aged 10-17 years in good health and CMV-seropositive. The V and J genes are TRBV4-3 and TRBJ2-3; D is perhaps TRBD2 (5 bases). CDR3 protein: CASSQVYSRGSTDTQYF. The CDR3 nucleotides read TGCGCCAGCAGCCAAGTTTACAGCCGGGGTAGCACAGATACGCAGTATTTT.